The 9 T cell receptor beta chains below were found in one sample sequenced in a study of blood T cell repertoires in COVID-19. Generated by immunoSEQ multiplex PCR, the TCRdb table keeps only in-frame clones and is missing some. Here the sample spans 150,000 to 200,000 clones, approximately 95% being singletons. Source material: peripheral blood. Receptor source: a woman in her fifties or sixties with COVID-19, enrolled during active disease.

The rearrangement uses TRBV9 and TRBJ1-6, with a tentative D call TRBD1 (5 bases). With 3 bases removed from V and 6 bases from J, the gap between germline ends came to 10 bases. This CDR3 is 14 amino acids long. Germline V lookup: CDR1 SGDLS, CDR2 YYNGEE. CDR3 residues: CASSERQTNSPLHF. Here the CDR3 DNA reads TGTGCCAGCAGCGAAAGACAGACTAATTCACCCCTCCACTTT.

This chain uses TRBV6-1 with TRBJ1-1, with 8 bases fitting TRBD1. The CDR3 spans 14 residues. Germline CDR1 MNHNS, CDR2 SASEGT. Germline trimming cut 2 bases from V and 4 bases from J; bases unmatched to any gene: 3. CDR3 sequence: CASSEFGQGTEAFF. CDR3 nucleotides: TGTGCCAGCAGTGAATTCGGACAGGGCACTGAAGCTTTCTTT.

This clone was counted a single time. The J gene is TRBJ2-3, the V gene TRBV5-4; the match to TRBD2 covers 9 bases. V shed 5 bases, J shed 2 bases, and the junction held 12 bases outside the gene matches. The CDR3 totals 17 residues. Germline V gene lookup returns CDR1 SGHNT and CDR2 YYREEE (reference sequence). The CDR3 DNA reads as TGTGCCAGCAGTTCCTCGGGGATAGCGGGGGACACAGATACGCAGTATTTT. It specifies CASSSSGIAGDTDTQYF.

The chain joins TRBV27 to TRBJ2-1; TRBD1 agrees at 8 bases. V lost 2 bases, J lost 3 bases, and 9 bases stayed unmatched. Germline V gene sequence: CDR1 MNHEY, CDR2 SMNVEV (reference sequence). The CDR3 extends over 17 amino acids. CDR3 sequence (DNA): TGTGCCAGCAGTTTAGGGGGTGGGACAGGACACTACAATGAGCAGTTCTTC. Translation gives CASSLGGGTGHYNEQFF.

The chain is built from TRBV18 and TRBJ1-1, with D maybe TRBD1 (6 bases). CDR1 KGHSH and CDR2 LQKENI come from the germline V gene. CDR3 length equals 15 residues. Trimming stripped 6 bases from V and 1 base from J, with 15 bases between. CDR3 in DNA: TGTGCCAGCTCGTTACAGGGCCGTACGAACACTGAAGCTTTCTTT. Its translation is CASSLQGRTNTEAFF.

The chain recombines TRBV29-1 with TRBJ1-1; possible D gene TRBD1, 5 bases. V was shortened by 4 bases and J by 5 bases, with 14 bases between the two germline ends. Germline loops: CDR1 SQVTM, CDR2 ANQGSEA. This CDR3 contains 13 residues. In DNA form, the CDR3 reads TGCAGCGTTGTAATCTCGGGGGGTACTGAAGCTTTCTTT. This codes for CSVVISGGTEAFF.

This chain links TRBV18 with TRBJ1-3, with TRBD1 matching over 7 bases. CDR1 is KGHSH and CDR2 is LQKENI in the germline V gene. The CDR3 sequence is 16 residues long. V shed 1 base and J 3 bases; nucleotides not matched to a gene: 6. CDR3 nucleotides: TGTGCCAGCTCACCACTTGAAGGGGGCGGTGGAAACACCATATATTTT. Its protein is CASSPLEGGGGNTIYF. Full variable domain (remainder filled in from reference TRBV18 and TRBJ1-3): NAGVMQNPRHLVRRRGQEARLRCSPMKGHSHVYWYRQLPEEGLKFMVYLQKENIIDESGMPKERFSAEFPKEGPSILRIQQVVRGDSAAYFCASSPLEGGGGNTIYFGEGSWLTVV.

This chain joins TRBV30 and TRBJ1-5; D gene unclear. The V end lost 5 bases, the J end lost 2 bases, and 7 bases lay between the germline ends. The V gene's germline CDR1 is GTSNPN and CDR2 SVGIG (reference sequence). The CDR3 has 12 residues. CDR3 sequence reads: CAWGNGNQPQHF. Here the CDR3 DNA reads TGTGCCTGGGGTAATGGCAATCAGCCCCAGCATTTT.

This chain links TRBV7-9 with TRBJ1-1, with 7 bases lining up with TRBD1. The length of the CDR3 is 15 residues. V lost 5 bases, J lost 1 base, and 7 bases stayed unmatched. Germline V CDR1 and CDR2: SEHNR, FQNEAQ (reference sequence). Written as DNA, the CDR3 is TGTGCCAGCAGCCTTACAGGGGCCGGGAACACTGAAGCTTTCTTT. Residues: CASSLTGAGNTEAFF.